This record concerns one TCR beta chain sequence. The antigen is undetermined. TCRdb keeps only in-frame clones here, not all; method: immunoSEQ multiplex PCR. The sample holds more than 140,000 clones, 89% seen once. This specimen comes from a study of T cell responses to AZD1222 COVID-19 vaccine. Study outcomes and limitations: Within unmutated variant regions lay the reported targets of nearly half of spike-specific TCRs.

Germline V gene data show CDR1 as SGHDT and CDR2 as YYEEEE. With V trimmed by 0 bases and J by 2 bases, 4 bases remained unmatched. The CDR3 consists of 16 residues. The chain joins TRBV5-6 to TRBJ2-7, with 11 nucleotides matching TRBD2. The sequencing used peripheral blood, collected on day 0 of AZD1222 vaccination. The sequence was collected from an adult in good health. The CDR3 DNA reads as TGTGCCAGCAGCTTGGCCTCACTAGCGGGGGCCTACGAGCAGTACTTC. Translation: CASSLASLAGAYEQYF.